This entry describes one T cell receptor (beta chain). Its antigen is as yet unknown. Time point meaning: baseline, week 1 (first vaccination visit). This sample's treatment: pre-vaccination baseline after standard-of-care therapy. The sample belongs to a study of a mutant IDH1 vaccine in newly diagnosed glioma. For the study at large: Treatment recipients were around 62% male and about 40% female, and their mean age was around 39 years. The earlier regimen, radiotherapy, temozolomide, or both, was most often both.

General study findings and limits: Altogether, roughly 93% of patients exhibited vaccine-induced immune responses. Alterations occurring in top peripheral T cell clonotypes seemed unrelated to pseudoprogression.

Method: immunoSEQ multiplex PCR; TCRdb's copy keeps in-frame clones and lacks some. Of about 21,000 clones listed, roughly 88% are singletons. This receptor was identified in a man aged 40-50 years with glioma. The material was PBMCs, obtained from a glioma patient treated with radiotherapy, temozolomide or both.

Here the CDR3 reads CASSDRVIQGQETQYF. As DNA, the CDR3 is TGTGCCAGCAGTGATCGAGTGATACAGGGTCAAGAGACCCAGTACTTC. V gene TRBV2 combines with J gene TRBJ2-5; possible D gene TRBD1, 6 bases. The CDR3 sequence is 16 residues long. The V and J ends lost 3 bases and 2 bases respectively, with 16 bases between them. From germline, CDR1 is SNHLY and CDR2 FYNNEI.